These 13 T cell receptor beta chains were sequenced from one sample in a study of T cells in placental villitis. Sequencing used immunoSEQ v4. Only in-frame clones appear in the TCRdb table, and some are missing; sequencing was by immunoSEQ multiplex PCR. The table includes 3,200 or so clones, approximately 70% detected once. Material for sequencing was placental tissue containing maternal and fetal cells. The receptors shown here come from a human patient with infectious villitis; the placental T cells may come from both mother and fetus.

CDR3 region: CAWSVTDNSGYTF. In nucleotides, the CDR3 is TGTGCCTGGAGTGTAACAGACAATTCTGGCTACACCTTC. This sequence joins TRBV30 and TRBJ1-2; D unresolved. Trimming stripped 0 bases from V and 7 bases from J, with 12 bases between. The CDR3 is 13 amino acids. The germline gives CDR1 GTSNPN, CDR2 SVGIG (reference sequence).

This chain links TRBV19 with TRBJ2-7, with D possibly matching TRBD2 (6 bases). Germline CDR1 is LNHDA and CDR2 is SQIVND (reference sequence). The CDR3 sequence is 11 residues long. V was shortened by 7 bases and J by 7 bases, with 11 bases between the two germline ends. CDR3 bases: TGTGCCAGTAATCATCGGGGGGAGCAGTACTTC. It specifies CASNHRGEQYF.

The chain carries TRBV9 and TRBJ2-7, with TRBD2 identical over 12 bases. CDR1 is SGDLS and CDR2 is YYNGEE in the germline V gene. This CDR3 contains 14 residues. V gave up 3 bases and J gave up 2 bases; unmatched junction bases: 0. The CDR3 here is CASSASGGAYEQYF. The DNA of the CDR3 is TGTGCCAGCAGCGCTAGCGGGGGGGCCTACGAGCAGTACTTC.

This chain links TRBV19 with TRBJ1-1; no firm D call. The CDR3 consists of 14 residues. Germline CDR1 reads LNHDA; CDR2 reads SQIVND (reference sequence). V lost 5 bases and J 2 bases, leaving 12 bases between the germline ends. The CDR3 DNA sequence: TGTGCCAGTAGTCCATCCAGGAAAAACACTGAAGCTTTCTTT. Translating gives CASSPSRKNTEAFF.

This clone was recorded once. The chain combines TRBV5-8 with TRBJ2-5, with D uncertain. The V end lost 1 base, the J end lost 5 bases, and 3 bases lay between the germline ends. This CDR3 contains 11 residues. The V gene's germline CDR1 is SGHTS and CDR2 YDEGEE. In nucleotides, the CDR3 is TGTGCCAGCAGCTTGCGGGAGACCCAGTACTTC. Protein product: CASSLRETQYF.

V gene TRBV11-2 combines with J gene TRBJ2-5; a weak D match, TRBD2 (5 bases). The CDR3 runs 11 residues. Germline CDR1 is SGHAT and CDR2 is FQNNGV. The V gene lost 5 bases and the J gene lost 5 bases, with 6 bases spanning the gap. The CDR3 loop is CASSPGETQYF. CDR3 nucleotide sequence: TGTGCCAGCAGCCCGGGGGAGACCCAGTACTTC.

The chain joins TRBV5-1 to TRBJ2-7; the D is unclear. V was shortened by 2 bases and J by 2 bases, with 8 bases between the two germline ends. The CDR3 sequence is 13 residues long. In germline, CDR1 is SGHRS, CDR2 YFSETQ. CDR3 amino acids: CASSLSNTYEQYF. As DNA, the CDR3 is TGCGCCAGCAGCTTAAGTAATACCTACGAGCAGTACTTC. Supplemented by reference TRBV5-1 and TRBJ2-7, the full variable domain reads KAGVTQTPRYLIKTRGQQVTLSCSPISGHRSVSWYQQTPGQGLQFLFEYFSETQRNKGNFPGRFSGRQFSNSRSEMNVSTLELGDSALYLCASSLSNTYEQYFGPGTRLTVT.

This chain joins TRBV5-1 and TRBJ2-5; D remains unclear. With 1 base removed from V and 5 bases from J, the gap between germline ends came to 6 bases. In germline, CDR1 is SGHRS, CDR2 YFSETQ. This CDR3 contains 12 residues. Here the CDR3 reads CASSLNWETQYF. The CDR3, as DNA: TGCGCCAGCAGCTTGAATTGGGAGACCCAGTACTTC.

The chain joins TRBV19 to TRBJ2-5; D could derive from TRBD1 or TRBD2 (6 bases each). This CDR3 has 16 amino acids. Germline V gene lookup returns CDR1 LNHDA and CDR2 SQIVND (reference sequence). Trimming pared 6 bases from V and 4 bases from J, leaving 21 bases between. The CDR3 sequence: CASSARFRGGVETQYF. The DNA of the CDR3 is TGTGCCAGTAGCGCCCGATTCAGGGGAGGAGTAGAGACCCAGTACTTC.

The chain couples TRBV5-7 to TRBJ1-3; D call uncertain. Being an ORF, TRBV5-7 has a function that is uncertain. Trimming removed 0 bases from V and 0 bases from J, with 4 bases in between. The CDR3 is 14 amino acids. The CDR3 here is CASSLGHSGNTIYF. The CDR3, as DNA: TGTGCCAGCAGCTTGGGACACTCTGGAAACACCATATATTTT.

Only a few counts were recorded for this clone. This chain links TRBV9 with TRBJ1-6; 7 nucleotides agree with TRBD1. Looked up from germline, CDR1 is SGDLS and CDR2 is YYNGEE. The CDR3 extends over 15 amino acids. V dropped 0 bases and J dropped 9; count of bases not matched to a gene: 6. In nucleotides, the CDR3 is TGTGCCAGCAGCGTAGCTCGACAGGGAATTTCACCCCTCCACTTT. It translates to CASSVARQGISPLHF.

Points on this clone: The junction and the germline gene differ at one end; a read error may be behind it. This sample includes further DNA sequences coding for the same CDR3. The V gene is TRBV6-4, the J gene TRBJ2-1, with 10 bases that match TRBD2. Germline assignment: CDR1 MRHNA and CDR2 SNTAGT. The CDR3 contains 16 residues. CDR3 coding DNA: TGTGCCAGCAGTTCCACCGGGACTAGCGATTACAATGAGCAATTCTTC. This codes for CASSSTGTSDYNEQFF.

V and J are TRBV11-2 and TRBJ1-1, with TRBD1 identical over 7 bases. Trimming at V came to 5 bases and at J to 5 bases, leaving 20 bases not matched to a gene. The CDR3 extends over 18 amino acids. CDR1 and CDR2 (germline): SGHAT, FQNNGV. The DNA for the CDR3 is TGTGCCAGCAGCCCGGTTCTTTGGATAGGGGGCTTGAGGACTGAAGCTTTCTTT. It translates to CASSPVLWIGGLRTEAFF.